Each of the 5 T cell receptor beta chains below was sequenced from the same sample in a study of glioma-infiltrating T cells after dendritic cell vaccination. Profiling relied on immunoSEQ multiplex PCR, and the TCRdb table lists in-frame clones only, not all of them. The sample carries about 82,000 clones, roughly 90% recorded once. This sample comprised blood, obtained before dendritic cell vaccination. Receptor source: a human donor with glioblastoma.

The rearrangement links TRBV27 to TRBJ1-1; D may be TRBD1 (5 bases). CDR1 is MNHEY, CDR2 SMNVEV, per germline (reference sequence). The CDR3 is made up of 14 amino acids. The germline V and J ends were trimmed by 5 bases and 1 base, with 11 bases remaining between them. Here the CDR3 reads CASSRQTGNTEAFF. CDR3 nucleotides: TGTGCCAGCAGTAGACAAACAGGGAACACTGAAGCTTTCTTT.

This clone was detected a few times. This sequence joins TRBV6-4 and TRBJ2-1; 8 bases align to TRBD2. The CDR3 runs to 16 residues. The J segment lost 5 bases and the V segment lost 6 bases, leaving 12 bases of the junction unmatched. Germline CDR1 and CDR2: MRHNA and SNTAGT. As DNA, the CDR3 is TGTGCCAGCAGCAAAGCCAGCGGGAGCTCTAACAATGAGCAGTTCTTC. Encoded protein: CASSKASGSSNNEQFF.

The chain has TRBV5-1 and TRBJ2-5, with 8 bases lining up with TRBD2. Trimming at V came to 4 bases and at J to 2 bases, leaving 4 bases not matched to a gene. The CDR3 runs 14 residues. From germline, CDR1 is SGHRS and CDR2 YFSETQ. This CDR3 reads CASSREGGQETQYF. The CDR3 region has the DNA TGCGCCAGCAGCCGGGAGGGTGGGCAAGAGACCCAGTACTTC.

This clone was recorded once. J is TRBJ2-2 and V is TRBV5-1; 11 positions agree with TRBD2. CDR3 length equals 15 residues. With V trimmed by 7 bases and J by 3 bases, 5 bases remained unmatched. The germline V gene has CDR1 SGHRS and CDR2 YFSETQ. The CDR3 sequence: CASGLLAGDTGELFF. CDR3 coding DNA: TGCGCCAGCGGGTTACTAGCGGGGGACACCGGGGAGCTGTTTTTT.

This chain links TRBV6-1 with TRBJ2-7; TRBD2 agrees at 8 bases. Germline V gives CDR1 MNHNS, CDR2 SASEGT. The CDR3 spans 15 residues. Trimming took 11 bases from V and 4 from J; bases not matched to a gene: 16. The CDR3, as DNA: TGTGCCCACACCGCGGGGGGTCTCCTCGGGTACGAGCAGTACTTC. Its translation is CAHTAGGLLGYEQYF.